Below are 26 T cell receptor beta chains sequenced from a single sample in a study of OX40 agonist ivuxolimab in advanced cancers. Sequencing was performed with immunoSEQ multiplex PCR; in TCRdb, only in-frame clones are kept and a portion is missing. The table shows over 50,000 clones, with 85% to 90% occurring only once. The sequencing here drew on CD4+ or CD8+ T cells sorted from blood, taken in a trial of the OX40 agonist ivuxolimab. These receptors all stem from an adult with an advanced solid tumor such as melanoma, head and neck, liver or kidney cancer.

This clone was counted once. The chain is built from TRBV6-6 and TRBJ1-1, with D tentatively TRBD1 (6 bases). This CDR3 contains 12 residues. Trimming pared 5 bases from V and 3 bases from J, leaving 7 bases between. Germline V gene lookup returns CDR1 MNHNY and CDR2 SVGAGI (reference sequence). The CDR3, as DNA: TGTGCCAGCAGTAGACAGGACACTGAAGCTTTCTTT. It yields the protein CASSRQDTEAFF.

The chain recombines TRBV5-1 with TRBJ1-5; TRBD1 matches at 8 bases. The CDR3 has 16 amino acids. J gave up 4 bases and V 0 bases, and 6 bases lay outside the gene matches. Germline V gene data show CDR1 as SGHRS and CDR2 as YFSETQ. In DNA, the CDR3 is TGCGCCAGCAGCTTGGTGGGGGGACAGGAGAATCAGCCCCAGCATTTT. This sequence encodes CASSLVGGQENQPQHF.

This sequence joins TRBV10-3 and TRBJ1-2; D is ambiguous. The CDR3 consists of 17 residues. V gave up 3 bases and J gave up 4 bases, with 21 bases separating them. CDR1 is ENHRY and CDR2 is SYGVKD in the germline V gene. CDR3 sequence: CAISETAGLSSLYGYTF. In DNA, the CDR3 is TGTGCCATCAGTGAAACCGCCGGCCTCAGCTCACTCTATGGCTACACCTTC.

J is TRBJ2-1 and V is TRBV28; tentative D call: TRBD2 (5 bases). With 5 bases removed from V and 10 bases from J, the gap between germline ends came to 12 bases. Germline assignment: CDR1 MDHEN and CDR2 SYDVKM. The CDR3 runs to 12 residues. CDR3 in amino acids: CASSLLEREQFF. The CDR3 region has the DNA TGTGCCAGCAGTCTGTTGGAGCGGGAGCAGTTCTTC.

This chain joins TRBV10-3 and TRBJ1-6; D not resolved. The germline V gene has CDR1 ENHRY and CDR2 SYGVKD. The CDR3 is made up of 16 amino acids. Trimming shortened V by 3 bases and J by 0 bases, and 9 bases separated the two germline ends. CDR3 sequence (DNA): TGTGCCATCAGTGACGAGTGGAGCTCCTATAATTCACCCCTCCACTTT. This encodes CAISDEWSSYNSPLHF.

The gene calls are TRBV5-1 and TRBJ2-7, with D maybe TRBD2 (6 bases). Trimming shortened V by 4 bases and J by 1 base, and 12 bases separated the two germline ends. Germline V lookup: CDR1 SGHRS, CDR2 YFSETQ. This CDR3 region has 14 residues. CDR3 nucleotides: TGCGCCAGCAGCGGGGACGGACTATCCTACGAGCAGTACTTC. It is translated as CASSGDGLSYEQYF.

This clone is a singleton in its sample. This rearrangement joins TRBV7-3 to TRBJ2-2; a weak D match, TRBD1 (5 bases). The CDR3 is 16 amino acids. The germline CDR1 and CDR2 sequences are SGHTA and FQGTGA. V shed 6 bases and J shed 0 bases, with 14 bases lying between them. The DNA for the CDR3 is TGTGCCAGCAGTTCTCAGGCAGGGACGAACACCGGGGAGCTGTTTTTT. This codes for CASSSQAGTNTGELFF.

The chain recombines TRBV5-4 with TRBJ2-7; D may be TRBD1 (6 bases). This CDR3 has 13 residues. Trimming pared 5 bases from V and 6 bases from J, leaving 15 bases between. CDR1 is SGHNT and CDR2 is YYREEE in the germline V gene (reference sequence). Here the CDR3 reads CASSLWGRLEQYF. The CDR3 nucleotides are TGTGCCAGCAGTCTTTGGGGGCGCCTCGAGCAGTACTTC.

J is TRBJ2-7 and V is TRBV19; 9 nucleotides align to TRBD1. V trimming: 5 bases; J trimming: 5 bases; junction bases outside the gene matches: 10. Germline CDR1 and CDR2: LNHDA and SQIVND (reference sequence). The CDR3 covers 15 residues. The CDR3 DNA reads as TGTGCCAGTAGTGGGAACAGGGGGCGTAGAGACGAGCAGTACTTC. Protein: CASSGNRGRRDEQYF.

The V and J genes are TRBV7-8 and TRBJ1-3, with a tentative D call TRBD1 (5 bases). V was cut by 5 bases and J by 1 base, with 9 bases left in between. CDR3 length equals 14 residues. CDR1 is SGHVS and CDR2 is FQNEAQ in the germline V gene. CDR3 DNA sequence: TGTGCCAGCAGCACCGGGACTTCTGGAAACACCATATATTTT. Translation: CASSTGTSGNTIYF.

This chain uses TRBV7-2 with TRBJ1-2, with TRBD1 identical over 10 bases. Germline V gives CDR1 SGHTA, CDR2 FQGNSA. Trimming removed 5 bases from V and 2 bases from J; junction bases left unmatched: 5. There are 15 residues in the CDR3. The CDR3 spells CASSVGQGMNYGYTF. The CDR3 nucleotides read TGTGCCAGCAGCGTGGGACAGGGGATGAACTATGGCTACACCTTC. The complete variable domain, with remaining parts taken from reference TRBV7-2 and TRBJ1-2, reads GAGVSQSPSNKVTEKGKDVELRCDPISGHTALYWYRQSLGQGLEFLIYFQGNSAPDKSGLPSDRFSAERTGGSVSTLTIQRTQQEDSAVYLCASSVGQGMNYGYTFGSGTRLTVV.

CDR3 nucleotides: TGTGCCAGCAGCCTCCACGACAGGAACACCGGGGAGCTGTTTTTT. Amino acids: CASSLHDRNTGELFF. The chain links TRBV7-3 to TRBJ2-2; tentative D call: TRBD1 (5 bases). CDR1 is SGHTA and CDR2 is FQGTGA in the germline V gene. V shed 5 bases and J shed 1 base, with 11 bases lying between them. The length of the CDR3 is 15 residues.

This chain's CDR3 is CASSPIGDQPQHF. CDR3 in DNA: TGCGCCAGCAGCCCCATTGGCGATCAGCCCCAGCATTTT. The rearrangement links TRBV4-1 to TRBJ1-5; D call uncertain. Trimming stripped 4 bases from V and 5 bases from J, with 9 bases between. The length of the CDR3 is 13 residues. The germline CDR1 and CDR2 sequences are MGHRA and YSYEKL.

This chain joins TRBV27 and TRBJ1-5; D gene ambiguous. This CDR3 is 14 amino acids long. From germline, CDR1 is MNHEY and CDR2 SMNVEV (reference sequence). Trimming left V 5 bases short and J 1 base short, with 9 bases between. The CDR3 bases are TGTGCCAGCAGTCCAACCCTCAGCAATCAGCCCCAGCATTTT. Protein product: CASSPTLSNQPQHF.

The J gene is TRBJ2-5, the V gene TRBV6-1; D not resolved. Deletions cut 2 bases from V and 4 bases from J, with 17 bases between. CDR3 length equals 16 residues. In germline, CDR1 is MNHNS, CDR2 SASEGT. CDR3 bases: TGTGCCAGCAGTGAAAGTCGCACCATCCCTCGAGAGACCCAGTACTTC. Translating gives CASSESRTIPRETQYF.

This clone appeared once. The genes are TRBV18 and TRBJ2-2, with D perhaps matching TRBD1 (6 bases). CDR3 length: 16 amino acids. Germline V gives CDR1 KGHSH, CDR2 LQKENI. The ends were cut back, 3 bases at V and 1 base at J, with 12 bases in the middle. The CDR3 sequence is CASSPLTGQNTGELFF. The CDR3 DNA reads as TGTGCCAGCTCACCTTTAACGGGACAGAACACCGGGGAGCTGTTTTTT.

The chain recombines TRBV28 with TRBJ1-1, with 7 bases that match TRBD1. J was trimmed by 0 bases and V by 5 bases; bases with no gene match: 3. Germline CDR1 MDHEN, CDR2 SYDVKM. CDR3 length: 14 amino acids. The CDR3 region is CASSEGQMNTEAFF. The CDR3 DNA sequence: TGTGCCAGCAGTGAGGGACAGATGAACACTGAAGCTTTCTTT. Combining the CDR3 with reference TRBV28 and TRBJ1-1 gives the whole variable domain DVKVTQSSRYLVKRTGEKVFLECVQDMDHENMFWYRQDPGLGLRLIYFSYDVKMKEKGDIPEGYSVSREKKERFSLILESASTNQTSMYLCASSEGQMNTEAFFGQGTRLTVV.

V gene TRBV19 combines with J gene TRBJ1-1; unclear D gene. Trimming took 5 bases from V and 4 from J, leaving 11 bases between them. Germline V lookup: CDR1 LNHDA, CDR2 SQIVND (reference sequence). The CDR3 has 13 amino acids. CDR3 residues: CASSDASGTEAFF. CDR3 coding DNA: TGTGCCAGTAGTGACGCCTCTGGCACTGAAGCTTTCTTT. Looking up the rest from reference TRBV19 and TRBJ1-1 gives the full variable domain: DGGITQSPKYLFRKEGQNVTLSCEQNLNHDAMYWYRQDPGQGLRLIYYSQIVNDFQKGDIAEGYSVSREKKESFPLTVTSAQKNPTAFYLCASSDASGTEAFFGQGTRLTVV.

V gene TRBV2 combines with J gene TRBJ2-2; TRBD2 might be the D (5 bases). V dropped 7 bases and J dropped 6 bases, with 6 bases sitting between them. The CDR3 runs 11 residues. Germline CDR1 reads SNHLY; CDR2 reads FYNNEI. CDR3 coding DNA: TGTGCCAGCAAGCGGTCCGGGGAGCTGTTTTTT. Translated: CASKRSGELFF.

This chain uses TRBV4-2 with TRBJ2-5, with a tentative D call TRBD1 (6 bases). CDR1 LGHNA and CDR2 YNFKEQ come from the germline V gene. V was clipped by 5 bases and J by 6 bases, with 10 bases between them. This CDR3 spans 12 amino acids. CDR3 region: CASSGGPQTQYF. DNA of the CDR3: TGTGCCAGCAGCGGGGGCCCCCAGACCCAGTACTTC.

The chain employs TRBV28 and TRBJ2-5, with a possible D match to TRBD1 (6 bases). The CDR3 length is 15 residues. In germline, CDR1 is MDHEN, CDR2 SYDVKM. Trimming removed 4 bases from V and 2 bases from J, with 14 bases in between. CDR3 DNA sequence: TGTGCCAGCAGTTCGGACAGCCTTAGGCAAGAGACCCAGTACTTC. Translating it yields CASSSDSLRQETQYF.

The chain carries TRBV5-1 and TRBJ2-3; TRBD1 matches 8 bases. CDR3 size: 14 residues. V dropped 2 bases and J dropped 5; count of bases not matched to a gene: 4. Germline CDR1 reads SGHRS; CDR2 reads YFSETQ. The CDR3 nucleotides are TGCGCCAGCAGCTTTAGGACAGGGCGAGATACGCAGTATTTT. Translation: CASSFRTGRDTQYF.

This CDR3 is CASSPQWDNQPQHF. CDR3 coding DNA: TGTGCCAGCAGCCCACAGTGGGACAATCAGCCCCAGCATTTT. V usage is TRBV6-4 and J usage is TRBJ1-5; D not certain. Germline V gene sequence: CDR1 MRHNA, CDR2 SNTAGT. The CDR3 spans 14 residues. Trimming pared 6 bases from V and 3 bases from J, leaving 12 bases between.

The table lists this clone with a count of one. The chain is built from TRBV5-6 and TRBJ2-7; 10 bases align to TRBD1. Germline-derived CDR1 and CDR2 are SGHDT and YYEEEE. Trimming cost V 1 base and J 6 bases; bases outside gene matches: 10. The CDR3 covers 16 residues. The CDR3 region has the DNA TGTGCCAGCAGCTTGCGAGGGACAGGGGTTGGTAGCGAGCAGTACTTC. This translates into CASSLRGTGVGSEQYF.

The chain carries TRBV5-1 and TRBJ2-2; maybe TRBD1 (6 bases). Trimming left V 4 bases short and J 1 base short, with 8 bases between. The CDR3 length is 14 residues. The V gene's germline CDR1 is SGHRS and CDR2 YFSETQ. CDR3 sequence (DNA): TGCGCCAGCAGCCAGACAGGGAACACCGGGGAGCTGTTTTTT. This codes for CASSQTGNTGELFF.

The chain recombines TRBV27 with TRBJ2-5, with 11 bases identical to TRBD2. Per the germline V gene, CDR1 is MNHEY and CDR2 is SMNVEV (reference sequence). V lost 5 bases to trimming and J lost 1 base; unmatched junction nucleotides: 6. The CDR3 is 16 residues long. The CDR3, as DNA: TGTGCCAGCAGTGAGTCCGGGACTAGCGGCCAAGAGACCCAGTACTTC. Amino acids: CASSESGTSGQETQYF.